The entry below gives a single T cell receptor (beta chain) sequence along with its context. What it binds is unknown. This sample is drawn from a study of T cell responses to AZD1222 COVID-19 vaccine. Broader study findings: Nearly half of spike-specific TCRs reportedly target variant regions that are unmutated in the B.1.351 and B.1.1.7 variants.

The germline V gene has CDR1 MNHEY and CDR2 SVGAGI. The CDR3 length is 13 residues. V shed 6 bases and J shed 4 bases, with 12 bases lying between them. Repertoires were generated with immunoSEQ multiplex PCR, while TCRdb's copy carries only in-frame clones and drops some. The data show about 120,000 clones, approximately 85% seen once. The chain recombines TRBV6-5 with TRBJ1-2; perhaps TRBD1 as D (6 bases). The sequence was obtained from an adult in good health. The sequencing here drew on peripheral blood, taken on day 0 of AZD1222 vaccination. The CDR3, as DNA: TGTGCCAGCAGATCAGGGGAGGGCTATGGCTACACCTTC. Translation gives CASRSGEGYGYTF.